What follows is one T cell receptor (beta chain) and its context. The antigen is undetermined. This entry comes from a study of cytomegalovirus exposure and HLA in healthy donors. Germline V lookup: CDR1 SGHRS, CDR2 YFSETQ. V dropped 4 bases and J dropped 5; count of bases not matched to a gene: 9. This CDR3 is 17 amino acids long. Study-level findings and limits: Usually a TCR sequence was rare, but some public TCRs were found in many donors. CMV antigen specificity was confirmed in vitro for a few CMV-associated chains.

TCRdb keeps only in-frame clones here, not all; method: immunoSEQ multiplex PCR. Among about 130,000 clones listed, roughly nine tenths were seen once. V is TRBV5-1 and J is TRBJ2-1, with 13 bases aligning to TRBD2. The clonotype originates from a woman younger than 35 in good health and CMV-seropositive. The sample was PBMCs. CDR3 sequence: CASSLGWGLAGHNEQFF. In DNA, the CDR3 is TGCGCCAGCAGCCTGGGATGGGGACTAGCGGGGCACAATGAGCAGTTCTTC. Based on the CDR3 plus reference TRBV5-1 and TRBJ2-1, the full variable domain is KAGVTQTPRYLIKTRGQQVTLSCSPISGHRSVSWYQQTPGQGLQFLFEYFSETQRNKGNFPGRFSGRQFSNSRSEMNVSTLELGDSALYLCASSLGWGLAGHNEQFFGPGTRLTVL.